The 10 T cell receptor beta chains below come from one sample, sequenced in a study of radiotherapy plus CTLA-4 blockade in lung cancer. Clones were read by immunoSEQ multiplex PCR, and TCRdb kept only the in-frame ones, dropping some. The sample comprises about 110,000 clones, more than 70% of which are singletons, and roughly 2.3% rests with the top ten. This specimen consisted of peripheral blood, obtained from a patient treated with radiotherapy plus ipilimumab. All receptors come from a human donor with non-small cell lung cancer that progressed on radiotherapy plus ipilimumab. Some clones in this sample may be carry-over from other donors' samples.

The chain joins TRBV7-2 to TRBJ2-3; perhaps D is TRBD1 or TRBD2 (5 bases each). CDR3 length: 14 amino acids. With 0 bases removed from V and 2 bases from J, the gap between germline ends came to 6 bases. Germline CDR1 is SGHTA and CDR2 is FQGNSA. The CDR3 loop is CASSLAGDTDTQYF. The CDR3 DNA reads as TGTGCCAGCAGCTTAGCGGGGGACACAGATACGCAGTATTTT.

CDR3 coding DNA: TGTGCCAGTAGTATCGGCTCTCAAGAGACCCAGTACTTC. Its translation: CASSIGSQETQYF. V gene TRBV19 combines with J gene TRBJ2-5; D ambiguous. Germline-derived CDR1 and CDR2 are LNHDA and SQIVND (reference sequence). Between the trimmed V and J ends, which lost 3 bases and 2 bases, there was a span of 7 bases. The CDR3 has 13 amino acids.

The chain combines TRBV7-8 with TRBJ2-7, with TRBD1 as a possible D gene (7 bases). This CDR3 spans 14 amino acids. Germline CDR1 and CDR2: SGHVS and FQNEAQ. Deletions cut 5 bases from V and 7 bases from J, with 18 bases between. CDR3 DNA sequence: TGTGCCAGCAGCCGTCAGGGGGGATTGTTGGAGCAGTACTTC. Translated, it gives CASSRQGGLLEQYF.

This rearrangement joins TRBV19 to TRBJ1-1; tentative D call: TRBD1 (5 bases). Germline values: CDR1 LNHDA, CDR2 SQIVND (reference sequence). The V and J ends lost 7 bases and 4 bases respectively, with 16 bases between them. The CDR3 loop spans 14 amino acids. The CDR3 DNA follows: TGTGCCAGTACAAGGGGCCGTGGGTCCACTGAAGCTTTCTTT. Translated, it gives CASTRGRGSTEAFF.

The V call is TRBV5-4, the J call TRBJ2-2; D unresolved. CDR3 length: 15 amino acids. V dropped 0 bases and J dropped 3 bases, with 9 bases sitting between them. Germline CDR1 reads SGHNT; CDR2 reads YYREEE (reference sequence). CDR3 protein: CASSLDTAYTGELFF. As DNA, the CDR3 is TGTGCCAGCAGCTTGGATACAGCTTACACCGGGGAGCTGTTTTTT.

The rearrangement uses TRBV4-2 and TRBJ1-2, with no clear D. V lost 0 bases, J lost 0 bases, and 8 bases lay in between. The V gene's germline CDR1 is LGHNA and CDR2 YNFKEQ. This CDR3 is 15 amino acids long. The CDR3 protein is CASSQETATNYGYTF. CDR3 nucleotide sequence: TGTGCCAGCAGCCAAGAAACCGCGACTAACTATGGCTACACCTTC.

V gene TRBV18 combines with J gene TRBJ1-5; D not certain. CDR3 size: 16 residues. The V end lost 3 bases, the J end lost 3 bases, and 15 bases lay between the germline ends. Looked up from germline, CDR1 is KGHSH and CDR2 is LQKENI. The CDR3 is CASSPQETGYNQPQHF. CDR3 bases: TGTGCCAGCTCACCGCAGGAGACCGGATACAATCAGCCCCAGCATTTT.

The rearrangement joins TRBV6-5 to TRBJ2-3; no clear D gene. V was pared by 2 bases and J by 4 bases, with 10 bases between. CDR1 is MNHEY, CDR2 SVGAGI, per germline. The CDR3 spans 14 residues. CDR3 region: CASSYLSSADTQYF. The CDR3 nucleotides read TGTGCCAGCAGTTACCTCTCCAGCGCAGATACGCAGTATTTT.

V is TRBV5-1 and J is TRBJ1-6, with D unresolved. Germline V gene data show CDR1 as SGHRS and CDR2 as YFSETQ. The CDR3 contains 14 residues. Trimming left V 5 bases short and J 8 bases short, with 14 bases between. CDR3 in DNA: TGCGCCAGCAGTACGCGGTTAGGAGATTCACCCCTCCACTTT. Its translation is CASSTRLGDSPLHF. The full variable domain, its missing parts supplied by reference TRBV5-1 and TRBJ1-6, is KAGVTQTPRYLIKTRGQQVTLSCSPISGHRSVSWYQQTPGQGLQFLFEYFSETQRNKGNFPGRFSGRQFSNSRSEMNVSTLELGDSALYLCASSTRLGDSPLHFGNGTRLTVT.

V and J are TRBV29-1 and TRBJ2-2; weak D call: TRBD1 (6 bases). CDR1 and CDR2 from the germline V gene are SQVTM and ANQGSEA. Trimming stripped 3 bases from V and 3 bases from J, with 8 bases between. This CDR3 region has 13 residues. The CDR3 DNA follows: TGCAGCGTTGAGGCAGGGGACACCGGGGAGCTGTTTTTT. Amino acid sequence: CSVEAGDTGELFF.